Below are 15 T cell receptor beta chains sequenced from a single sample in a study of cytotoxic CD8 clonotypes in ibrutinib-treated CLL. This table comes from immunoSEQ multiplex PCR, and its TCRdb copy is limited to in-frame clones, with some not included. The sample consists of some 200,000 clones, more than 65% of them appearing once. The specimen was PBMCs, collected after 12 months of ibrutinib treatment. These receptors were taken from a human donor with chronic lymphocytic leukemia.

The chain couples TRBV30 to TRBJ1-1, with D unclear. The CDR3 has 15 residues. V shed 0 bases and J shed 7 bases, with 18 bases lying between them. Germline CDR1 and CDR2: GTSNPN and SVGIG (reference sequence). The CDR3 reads CAWSVLGQGRNEAFF. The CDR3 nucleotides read TGTGCCTGGAGTGTCCTCGGGCAAGGGCGAAATGAAGCTTTCTTT.

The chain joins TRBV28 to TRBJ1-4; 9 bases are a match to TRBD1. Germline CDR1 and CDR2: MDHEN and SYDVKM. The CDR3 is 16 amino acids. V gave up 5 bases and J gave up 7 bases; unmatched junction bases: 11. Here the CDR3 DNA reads TGTGCCAGCAGTACACAGGGGGCCCGCAAACGTGAAAAACTGTTTTTT. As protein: CASSTQGARKREKLFF.

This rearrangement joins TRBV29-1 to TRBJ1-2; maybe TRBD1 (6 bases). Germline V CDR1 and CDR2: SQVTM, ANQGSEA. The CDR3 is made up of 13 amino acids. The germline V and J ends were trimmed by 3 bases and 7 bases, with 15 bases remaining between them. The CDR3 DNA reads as TGCAGCGTTGACTCTGTAGGGGGGACTGGCTACACCTTC. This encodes CSVDSVGGTGYTF.

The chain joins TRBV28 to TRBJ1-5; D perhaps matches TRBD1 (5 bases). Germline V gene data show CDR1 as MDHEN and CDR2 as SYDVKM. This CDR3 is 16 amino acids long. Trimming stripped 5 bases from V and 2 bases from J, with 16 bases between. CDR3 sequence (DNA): TGTGCCAGCAGTCCTCTATCCGGGACTGGCAATCAGCCCCAGCATTTT. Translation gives CASSPLSGTGNQPQHF.

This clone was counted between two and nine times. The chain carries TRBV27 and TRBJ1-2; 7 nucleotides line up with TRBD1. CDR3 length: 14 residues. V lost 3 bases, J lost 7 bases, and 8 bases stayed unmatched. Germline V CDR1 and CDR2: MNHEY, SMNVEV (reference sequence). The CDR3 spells CASSFNRGRGGYTF. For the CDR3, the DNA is TGTGCCAGCAGTTTTAACAGGGGTAGGGGTGGCTACACCTTC.

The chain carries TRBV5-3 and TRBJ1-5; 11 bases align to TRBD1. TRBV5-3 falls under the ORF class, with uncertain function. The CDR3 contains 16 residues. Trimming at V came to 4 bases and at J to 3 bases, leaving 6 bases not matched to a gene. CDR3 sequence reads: CARSTDRGPSNQPQHF. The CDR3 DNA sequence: TGTGCCAGAAGCACGGACAGGGGGCCATCCAATCAGCCCCAGCATTTT.

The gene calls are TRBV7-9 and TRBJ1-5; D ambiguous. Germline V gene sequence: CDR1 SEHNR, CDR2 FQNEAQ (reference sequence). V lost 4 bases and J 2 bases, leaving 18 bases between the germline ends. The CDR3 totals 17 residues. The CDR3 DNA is TGTGCCAGCAGCTATTACAGCCTGCCCTATGGCAATCAGCCCCAGCATTTT. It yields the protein CASSYYSLPYGNQPQHF.

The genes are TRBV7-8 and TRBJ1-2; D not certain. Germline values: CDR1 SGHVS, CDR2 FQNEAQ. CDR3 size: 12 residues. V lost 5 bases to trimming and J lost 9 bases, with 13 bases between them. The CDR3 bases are TGTGCCAGCAGCATGGACCAAGGAAGCTACACCTTC. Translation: CASSMDQGSYTF.

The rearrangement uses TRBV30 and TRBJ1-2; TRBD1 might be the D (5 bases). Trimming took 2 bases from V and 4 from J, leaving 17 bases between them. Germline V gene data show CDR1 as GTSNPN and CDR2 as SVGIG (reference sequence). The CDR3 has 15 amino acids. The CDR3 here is CAWSSGAGRGYGYTF. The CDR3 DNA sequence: TGTGCCTGGAGTAGTGGGGCAGGTCGAGGCTATGGCTACACCTTC.

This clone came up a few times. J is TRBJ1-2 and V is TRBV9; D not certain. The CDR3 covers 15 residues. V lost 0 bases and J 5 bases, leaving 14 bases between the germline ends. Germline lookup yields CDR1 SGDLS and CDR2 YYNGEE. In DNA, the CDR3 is TGTGCCAGCAGCGTAGGGAACCCGCCGGCGTATGGCTACACCTTC. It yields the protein CASSVGNPPAYGYTF.

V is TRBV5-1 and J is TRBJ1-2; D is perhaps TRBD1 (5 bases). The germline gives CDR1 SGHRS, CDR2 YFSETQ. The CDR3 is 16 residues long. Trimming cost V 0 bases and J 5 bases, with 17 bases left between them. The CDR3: CASSLDIGGGRYGYTF. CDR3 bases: TGCGCCAGCAGCTTGGACATTGGGGGAGGGAGGTATGGCTACACCTTC.

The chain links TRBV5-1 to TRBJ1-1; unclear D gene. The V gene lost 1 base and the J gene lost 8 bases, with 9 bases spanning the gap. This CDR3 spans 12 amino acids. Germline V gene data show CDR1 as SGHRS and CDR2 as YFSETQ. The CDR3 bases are TGCGCCAGCAGCTTGTCGGATACCGAAGCTTTCTTT. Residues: CASSLSDTEAFF. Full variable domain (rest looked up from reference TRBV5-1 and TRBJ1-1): KAGVTQTPRYLIKTRGQQVTLSCSPISGHRSVSWYQQTPGQGLQFLFEYFSETQRNKGNFPGRFSGRQFSNSRSEMNVSTLELGDSALYLCASSLSDTEAFFGQGTRLTVV.

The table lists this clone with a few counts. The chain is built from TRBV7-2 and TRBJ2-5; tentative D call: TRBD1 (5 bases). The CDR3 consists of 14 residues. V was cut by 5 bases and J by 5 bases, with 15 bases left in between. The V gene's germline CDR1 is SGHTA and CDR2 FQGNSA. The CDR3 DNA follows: TGTGCCAGCAGCCCAGGGTATTCATCGGAGACCCAGTACTTC. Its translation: CASSPGYSSETQYF.

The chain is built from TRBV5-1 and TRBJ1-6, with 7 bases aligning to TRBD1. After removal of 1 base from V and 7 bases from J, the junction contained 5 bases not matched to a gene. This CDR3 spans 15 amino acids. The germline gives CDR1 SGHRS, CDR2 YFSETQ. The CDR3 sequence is CASSLRQGTNSPLHF. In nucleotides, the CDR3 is TGCGCCAGCAGCTTGCGACAGGGCACGAATTCACCCCTCCACTTT.

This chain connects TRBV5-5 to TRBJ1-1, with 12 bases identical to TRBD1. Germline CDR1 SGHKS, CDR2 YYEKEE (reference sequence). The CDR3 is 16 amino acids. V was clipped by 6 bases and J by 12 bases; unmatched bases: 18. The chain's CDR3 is CASTPQPGQGAGLTFF. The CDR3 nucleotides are TGTGCCAGCACCCCTCAACCGGGACAGGGGGCGGGTTTGACTTTCTTT. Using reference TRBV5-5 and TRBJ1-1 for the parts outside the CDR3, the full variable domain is DAGVTQSPTHLIKTRGQQVTLRCSPISGHKSVSWYQQVLGQGPQFIFQYYEKEERGRGNFPDRFSARQFPNYSSELNVNALLLGDSALYLCASTPQPGQGAGLTFFGQGTRLTVV.